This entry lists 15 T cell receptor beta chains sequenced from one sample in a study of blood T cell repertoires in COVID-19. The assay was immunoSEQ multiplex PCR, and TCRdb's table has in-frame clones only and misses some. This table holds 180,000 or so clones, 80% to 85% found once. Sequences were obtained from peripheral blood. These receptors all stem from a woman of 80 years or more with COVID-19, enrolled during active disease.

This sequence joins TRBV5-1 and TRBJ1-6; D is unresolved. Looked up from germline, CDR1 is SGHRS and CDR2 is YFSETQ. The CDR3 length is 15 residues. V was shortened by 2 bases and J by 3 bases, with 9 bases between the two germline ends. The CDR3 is CASSLGSDYNSPLHF. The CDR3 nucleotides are TGCGCCAGCAGCTTAGGCAGCGACTATAATTCACCCCTCCACTTT.

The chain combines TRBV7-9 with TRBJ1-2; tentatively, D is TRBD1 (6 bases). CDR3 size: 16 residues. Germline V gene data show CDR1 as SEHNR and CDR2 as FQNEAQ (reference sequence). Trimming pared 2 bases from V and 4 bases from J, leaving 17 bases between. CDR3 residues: CASSLSLARRGYGYTF. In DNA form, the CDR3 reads TGTGCCAGCAGCTTATCTCTCGCCCGCAGGGGCTATGGCTACACCTTC.

The CDR3 protein is CASSNGHRNYGYTF. CDR3 DNA sequence: TGTGCCAGCAGTAACGGTCACAGGAACTATGGCTACACCTTC. This chain links TRBV5-6 with TRBJ1-2, with a possible D match to TRBD1 (5 bases). Per germline, CDR1 SGHDT and CDR2 YYEEEE. Trimming removed 5 bases at V and 2 bases at J, with 13 bases between. CDR3 length equals 14 residues.

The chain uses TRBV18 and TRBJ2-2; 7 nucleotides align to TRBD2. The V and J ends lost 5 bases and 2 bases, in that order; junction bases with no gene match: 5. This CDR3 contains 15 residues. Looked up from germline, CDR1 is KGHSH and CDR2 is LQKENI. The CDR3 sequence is CASSRGAGNTGELFF. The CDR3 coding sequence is TGTGCCAGCTCAAGGGGAGCGGGAAACACCGGGGAGCTGTTTTTT.

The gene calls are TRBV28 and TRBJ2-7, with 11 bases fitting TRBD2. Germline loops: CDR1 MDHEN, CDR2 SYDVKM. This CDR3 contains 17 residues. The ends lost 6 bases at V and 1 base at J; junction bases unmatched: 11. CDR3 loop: CASSRLGLAAKSYEQYF. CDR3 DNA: TGTGCCAGCAGCCGCTTGGGACTAGCGGCAAAGTCCTACGAGCAGTACTTC.

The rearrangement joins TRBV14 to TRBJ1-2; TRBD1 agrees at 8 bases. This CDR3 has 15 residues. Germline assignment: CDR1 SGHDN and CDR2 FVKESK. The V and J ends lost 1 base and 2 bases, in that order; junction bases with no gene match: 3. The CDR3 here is CASSQVHRGNYGYTF. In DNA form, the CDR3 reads TGTGCCAGCAGCCAAGTTCACAGGGGGAACTATGGCTACACCTTC.

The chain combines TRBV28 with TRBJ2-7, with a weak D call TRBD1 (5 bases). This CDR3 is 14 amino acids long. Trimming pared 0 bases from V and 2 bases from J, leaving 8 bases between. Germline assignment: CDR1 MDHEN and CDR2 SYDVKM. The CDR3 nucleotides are TGTGCCAGCAGTTTATGGGCAGGGACCTACGAGCAGTACTTC. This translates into CASSLWAGTYEQYF.

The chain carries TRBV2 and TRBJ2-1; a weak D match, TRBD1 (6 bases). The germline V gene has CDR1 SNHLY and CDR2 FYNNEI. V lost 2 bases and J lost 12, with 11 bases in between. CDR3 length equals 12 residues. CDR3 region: CASSETGGGQFF. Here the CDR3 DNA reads TGTGCCAGCAGTGAAACTGGGGGCGGGCAGTTCTTC.

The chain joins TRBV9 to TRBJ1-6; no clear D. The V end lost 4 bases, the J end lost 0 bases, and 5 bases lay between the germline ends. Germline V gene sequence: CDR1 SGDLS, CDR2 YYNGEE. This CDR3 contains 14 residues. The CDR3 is CASSPSSYNSPLHF. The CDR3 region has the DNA TGTGCCAGCAGCCCTAGCTCCTATAATTCACCCCTCCACTTT.

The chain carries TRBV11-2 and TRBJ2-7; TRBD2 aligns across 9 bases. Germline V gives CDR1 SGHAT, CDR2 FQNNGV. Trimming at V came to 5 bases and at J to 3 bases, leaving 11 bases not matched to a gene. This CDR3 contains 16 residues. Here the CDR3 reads CASSGGGLAGYYEQYF. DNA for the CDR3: TGTGCCAGCAGCGGGGGAGGGCTAGCGGGGTACTACGAGCAGTACTTC.

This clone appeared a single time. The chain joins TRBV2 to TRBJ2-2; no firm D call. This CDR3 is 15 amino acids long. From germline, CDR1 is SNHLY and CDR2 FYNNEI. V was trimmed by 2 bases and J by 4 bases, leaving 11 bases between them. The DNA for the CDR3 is TGTGCCAGCAGTGAAAGCTCCCGGAGCACCGGGGAGCTGTTTTTT. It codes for CASSESSRSTGELFF.

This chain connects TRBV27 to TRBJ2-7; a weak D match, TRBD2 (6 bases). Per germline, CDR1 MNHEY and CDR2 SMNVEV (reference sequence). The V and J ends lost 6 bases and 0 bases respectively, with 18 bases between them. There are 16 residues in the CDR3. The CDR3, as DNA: TGTGCCAGCAGGAAAAACATAGCGGAGAGCTCCTACGAGCAGTACTTC. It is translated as CASRKNIAESSYEQYF.

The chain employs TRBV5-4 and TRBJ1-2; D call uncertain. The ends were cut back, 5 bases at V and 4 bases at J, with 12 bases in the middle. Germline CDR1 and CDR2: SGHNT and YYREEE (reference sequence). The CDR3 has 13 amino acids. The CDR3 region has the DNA TGTGCCAGCAGATCGAGACACAGCTATGGCTACACCTTC. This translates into CASRSRHSYGYTF.

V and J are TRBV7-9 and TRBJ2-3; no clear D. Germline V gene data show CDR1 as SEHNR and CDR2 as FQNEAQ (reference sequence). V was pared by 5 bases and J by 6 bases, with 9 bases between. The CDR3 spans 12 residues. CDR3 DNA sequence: TGTGCCAGCAGCCAACCTGCGGATACGCAGTATTTT. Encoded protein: CASSQPADTQYF.

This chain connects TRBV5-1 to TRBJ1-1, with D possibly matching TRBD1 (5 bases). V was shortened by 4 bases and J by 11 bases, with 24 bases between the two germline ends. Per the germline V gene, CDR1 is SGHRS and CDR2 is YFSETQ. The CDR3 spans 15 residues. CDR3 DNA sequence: TGCGCCAGCAGCCGTGGGGGAAATGGGGAGGGTACGGCTTTCTTT. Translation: CASSRGGNGEGTAFF.